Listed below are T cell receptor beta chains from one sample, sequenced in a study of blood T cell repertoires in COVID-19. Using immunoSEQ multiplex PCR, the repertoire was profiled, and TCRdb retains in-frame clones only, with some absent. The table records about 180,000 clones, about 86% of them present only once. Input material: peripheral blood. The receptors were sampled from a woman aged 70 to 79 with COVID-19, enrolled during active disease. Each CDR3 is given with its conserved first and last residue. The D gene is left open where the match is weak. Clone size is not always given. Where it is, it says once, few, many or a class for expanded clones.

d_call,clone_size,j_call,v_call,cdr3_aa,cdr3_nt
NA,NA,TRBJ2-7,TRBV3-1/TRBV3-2,CASSQDVLTEQYF,TGTGCCAGCAGCCAAGATGTCTTAACCGAGCAGTACTTC
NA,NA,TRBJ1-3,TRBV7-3,CASSIQGSGNTIYF,TGTGCCAGCAGCATACAGGGTTCTGGAAACACCATATATTTT
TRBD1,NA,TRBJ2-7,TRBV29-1,CSVEDGAGQGSYEQYF,TGCAGCGTTGAAGATGGAGCGGGACAGGGCTCCTACGAGCAGTACTTC
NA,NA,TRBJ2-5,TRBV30,CAWSREMETQYF,TGTGCCTGGAGTCGGGAGATGGAGACCCAGTACTTC
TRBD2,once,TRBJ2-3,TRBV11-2,CASSPYVGTITDTQYF,TGTGCCAGCAGCCCATACGTGGGGACTATCACAGATACGCAGTATTTT
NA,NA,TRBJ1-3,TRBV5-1,CASSHRDGVLSGNTIYF,TGCGCCAGCAGCCACAGGGATGGGGTCCTCTCTGGAAACACCATATATTTT
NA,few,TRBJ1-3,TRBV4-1,CASSQDSALSGNTIYF,TGCGCCAGCAGCCAAGACAGCGCCCTCTCTGGAAACACCATATATTTT
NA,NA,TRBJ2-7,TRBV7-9,CASSSNLVGGEQYF,TGTGCCAGCAGCTCGAATCTGGTAGGGGGCGAGCAGTACTTC
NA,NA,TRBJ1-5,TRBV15,CATSRERGNQPQHF,TGTGCCACCAGCAGAGAAAGGGGGAATCAGCCCCAGCATTTT
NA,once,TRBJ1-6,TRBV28,CASSLRQFWGNSPLHF,TGTGCCAGCAGTCTTCGACAGTTTTGGGGAAATTCACCCCTCCACTTT
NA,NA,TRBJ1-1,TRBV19,CASSNEVNTEAFF,TGTGCCAGTAGTAACGAGGTGAACACTGAAGCTTTCTTT
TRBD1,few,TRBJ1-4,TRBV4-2,CASSPGQGEYEKLFF,TGTGCCAGCAGCCCCGGGCAGGGGGAATATGAAAAACTGTTTTTT
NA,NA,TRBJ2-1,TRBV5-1,CASTGGGRSHNEQFF,TGCGCCAGCACCGGGGGAGGCAGGTCCCACAATGAGCAGTTCTTC
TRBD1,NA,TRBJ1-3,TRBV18,CASSPIVADRGSGNTIYF,TGTGCCAGCTCACCAATTGTAGCGGACAGGGGCTCTGGAAACACCATATATTTT
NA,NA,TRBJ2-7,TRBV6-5,CASSLGGAAYEQYF,TGTGCCAGCAGCTTGGGGGGGGCCGCCTACGAGCAGTACTTC
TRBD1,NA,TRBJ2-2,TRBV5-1,CASSFGTENTGELFF,TGCGCCAGCAGCTTCGGGACAGAGAACACCGGGGAGCTGTTTTTT
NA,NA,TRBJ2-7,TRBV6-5,CASSYGAGRDEQYF,TGTGCCAGCAGTTACGGGGCGGGAAGGGACGAGCAGTACTTC
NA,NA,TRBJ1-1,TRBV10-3,CAISVAMNTEAFF,TGTGCCATCAGTGTTGCGATGAACACTGAAGCTTTCTTT
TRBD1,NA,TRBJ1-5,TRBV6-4,CASRGQVQPQHF,TGTGCCAGCAGGGGACAGGTCCAGCCCCAGCATTTT
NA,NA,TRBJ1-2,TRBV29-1,CSTEGGYYGYTF,TGCAGCACAGAGGGAGGGTACTATGGCTACACCTTC
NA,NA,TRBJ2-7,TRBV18,CASSPPLGTDSYEQYF,TGTGCCAGCTCACCACCGCTGGGTACAGACTCCTACGAGCAGTACTTC
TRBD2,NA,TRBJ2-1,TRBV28,CASTPRAGGPHNEQFF,TGTGCCAGCACCCCCCGGGCGGGAGGGCCGCACAATGAGCAGTTCTTC
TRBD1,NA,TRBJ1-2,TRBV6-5,CASRSGTGDGYTF,TGTGCCAGCAGGTCCGGGACAGGGGACGGCTACACCTTC
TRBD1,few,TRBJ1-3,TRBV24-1,CAITGQVRNTIYF,TGTGCCATTACGGGACAGGTTAGAAACACCATATATTTT
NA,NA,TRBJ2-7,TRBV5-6,CASSTAAAGPYEQYF,TGTGCCAGCAGCACTGCAGCGGCGGGACCCTACGAGCAGTACTTC
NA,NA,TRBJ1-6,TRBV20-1,CSASGGELNSPLHF,TGCAGTGCTAGTGGGGGGGAACTTAATTCACCCCTCCACTTT
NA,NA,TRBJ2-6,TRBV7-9,CASSFRPLPSGANVLTF,TGTGCCAGCAGCTTCAGGCCTCTCCCGTCTGGGGCCAACGTCCTGACTTTC
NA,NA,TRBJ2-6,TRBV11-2,CASSLEGSGANVLTF,TGTGCCAGCAGCTTGGAGGGCTCGGGGGCCAACGTCCTGACTTTC
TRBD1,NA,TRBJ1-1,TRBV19,CASSAGQGISTEAFF,TGTGCCAGTAGTGCAGGACAGGGAATAAGCACTGAAGCTTTCTTT
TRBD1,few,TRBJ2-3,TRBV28,CASSLRTGYTDTQYF,TGTGCCAGCAGTTTACGGACAGGGTACACAGATACGCAGTATTTT
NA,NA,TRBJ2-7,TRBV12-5,CASGLGHWSNEQYF,TGTGCTAGTGGTTTGGGACACTGGTCCAACGAGCAGTACTTC